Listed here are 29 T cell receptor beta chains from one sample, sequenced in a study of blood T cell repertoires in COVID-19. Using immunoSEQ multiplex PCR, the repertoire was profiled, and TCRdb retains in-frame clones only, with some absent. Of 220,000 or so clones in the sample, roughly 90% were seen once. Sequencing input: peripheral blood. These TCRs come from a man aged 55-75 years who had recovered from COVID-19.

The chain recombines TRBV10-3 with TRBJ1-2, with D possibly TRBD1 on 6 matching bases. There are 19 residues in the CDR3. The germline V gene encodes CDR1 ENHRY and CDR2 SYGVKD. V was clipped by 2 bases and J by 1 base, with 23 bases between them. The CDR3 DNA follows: TGTGCCATCAGTGAGGGTTTGCATCTCGGCAGGGGCTTTAACTATGGCTACACCTTC. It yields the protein CAISEGLHLGRGFNYGYTF.

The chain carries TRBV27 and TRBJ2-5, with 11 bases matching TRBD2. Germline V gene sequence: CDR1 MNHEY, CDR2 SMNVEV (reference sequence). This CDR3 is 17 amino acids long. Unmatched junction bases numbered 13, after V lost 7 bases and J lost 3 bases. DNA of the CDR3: TGTGCCAGCACCCCGTTTTCCGCGACTAGCGGGAAAGAGACCCAGTACTTC. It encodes CASTPFSATSGKETQYF.

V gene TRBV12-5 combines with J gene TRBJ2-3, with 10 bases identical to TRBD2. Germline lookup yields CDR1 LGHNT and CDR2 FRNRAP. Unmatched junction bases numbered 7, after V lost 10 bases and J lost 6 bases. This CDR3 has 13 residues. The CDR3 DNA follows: TGTGCTACTAGACTAGCGGGCTCTGATACGCAGTATTTT. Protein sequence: CATRLAGSDTQYF. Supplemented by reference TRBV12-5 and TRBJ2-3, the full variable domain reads DARVTQTPRHKVTEMGQEVTMRCQPILGHNTVFWYRQTMMQGLELLAYFRNRAPLDDSGMPKDRFSAEMPDATLATLKIQPSEPRDSAVYFCATRLAGSDTQYFGPGTRLTVL.

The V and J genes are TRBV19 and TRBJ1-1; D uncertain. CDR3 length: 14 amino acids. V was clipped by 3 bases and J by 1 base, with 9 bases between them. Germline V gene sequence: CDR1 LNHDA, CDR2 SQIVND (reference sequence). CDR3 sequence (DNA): TGTGCCAGTAGTATCATGGCAGGGAACACTGAAGCTTTCTTT. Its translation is CASSIMAGNTEAFF.

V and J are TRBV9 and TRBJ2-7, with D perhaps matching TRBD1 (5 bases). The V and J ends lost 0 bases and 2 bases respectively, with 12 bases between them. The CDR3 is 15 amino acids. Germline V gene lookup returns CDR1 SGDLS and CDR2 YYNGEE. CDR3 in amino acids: CASSVAGQAPYEQYF. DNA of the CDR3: TGTGCCAGCAGCGTAGCAGGGCAGGCCCCCTACGAGCAGTACTTC.

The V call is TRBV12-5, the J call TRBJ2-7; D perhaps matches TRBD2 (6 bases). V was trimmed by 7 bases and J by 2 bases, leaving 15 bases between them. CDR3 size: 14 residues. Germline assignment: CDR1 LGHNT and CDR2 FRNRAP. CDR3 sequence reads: CASAFAGSPYEQYF. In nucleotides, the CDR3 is TGTGCTAGTGCCTTTGCGGGATCTCCCTACGAGCAGTACTTC.

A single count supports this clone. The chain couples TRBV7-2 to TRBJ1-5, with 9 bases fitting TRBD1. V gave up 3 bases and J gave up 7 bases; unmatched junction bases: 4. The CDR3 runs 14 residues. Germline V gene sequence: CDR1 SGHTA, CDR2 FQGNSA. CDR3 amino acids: CASSLEQGAQPQHF. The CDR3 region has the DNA TGTGCCAGCAGCTTGGAACAGGGGGCCCAGCCCCAGCATTTT.

The CDR3 spells CASSRVPSYEQYF. In nucleotides, the CDR3 is TGTGCCAGCAGCCGGGTCCCTTCCTACGAGCAGTACTTC. The V and J genes are TRBV12-3 or TRBV12-4 and TRBJ2-7; D is uncertain. V lost 6 bases and J 1 base, leaving 10 bases between the germline ends. This CDR3 spans 13 amino acids.

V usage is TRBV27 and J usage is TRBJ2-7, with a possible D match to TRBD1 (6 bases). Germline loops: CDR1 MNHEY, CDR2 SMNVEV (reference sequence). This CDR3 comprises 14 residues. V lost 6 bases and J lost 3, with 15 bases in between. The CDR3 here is CASSTWDTLYEQYF. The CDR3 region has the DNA TGTGCCAGCAGCACCTGGGACACCCTCTACGAGCAGTACTTC.

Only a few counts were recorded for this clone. The CDR3: CASSSPSGSYEQYF. The CDR3 nucleotides read TGTGCCAGCAGTTCTCCTAGCGGCTCCTACGAGCAGTACTTC. This chain links TRBV6-5 with TRBJ2-7; 7 bases agree with TRBD2. Germline V gene sequence: CDR1 MNHEY, CDR2 SVGAGI. This CDR3 is built from 14 residues. J gave up 0 bases and V 4 bases, and 3 bases lay outside the gene matches.

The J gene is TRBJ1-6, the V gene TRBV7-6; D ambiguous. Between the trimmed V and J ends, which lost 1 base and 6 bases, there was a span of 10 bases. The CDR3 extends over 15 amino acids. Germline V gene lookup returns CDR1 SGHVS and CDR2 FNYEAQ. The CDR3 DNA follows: TGTGCCAGCAGCTTAGTTGCGGGAGGTAATTCACCCCTCCACTTT. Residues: CASSLVAGGNSPLHF.

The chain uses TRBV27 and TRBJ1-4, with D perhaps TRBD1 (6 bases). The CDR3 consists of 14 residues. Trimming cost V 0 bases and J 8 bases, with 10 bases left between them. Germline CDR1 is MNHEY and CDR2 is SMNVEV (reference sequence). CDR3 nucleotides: TGTGCCAGCAGTTTATCTTACAGGGAGGAAAAACTGTTTTTT. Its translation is CASSLSYREEKLFF. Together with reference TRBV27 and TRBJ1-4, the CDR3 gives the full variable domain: EAQVTQNPRYLITVTGKKLTVTCSQNMNHEYMSWYRQDPGLGLRQIYYSMNVEVTDKGDVPEGYKVSRKEKRNFPLILESPSPNQTSLYFCASSLSYREEKLFFGSGTQLSVL.

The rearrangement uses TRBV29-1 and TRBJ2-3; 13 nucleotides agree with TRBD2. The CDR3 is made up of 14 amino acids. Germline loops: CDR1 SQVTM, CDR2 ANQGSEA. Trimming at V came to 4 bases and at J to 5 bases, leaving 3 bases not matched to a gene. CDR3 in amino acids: CSVGTSGRGDTQYF. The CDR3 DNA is TGCAGCGTTGGAACTAGCGGGAGGGGAGATACGCAGTATTTT.

The CDR3 DNA sequence: TGTGCCAGCTCACCAGGGACAGGGGTAGAAGCTTTCTTT. This encodes CASSPGTGVEAFF. The chain joins TRBV18 to TRBJ1-1; 10 bases are a match to TRBD1. V lost 2 bases to trimming and J lost 8 bases; unmatched junction nucleotides: 2. The CDR3 contains 13 residues. The germline V gene encodes CDR1 KGHSH and CDR2 LQKENI.

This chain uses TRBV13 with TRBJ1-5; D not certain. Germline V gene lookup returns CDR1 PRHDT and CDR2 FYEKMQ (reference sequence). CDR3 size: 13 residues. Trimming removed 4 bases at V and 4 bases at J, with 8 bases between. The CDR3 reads CASSSRRNQPQHF. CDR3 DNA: TGTGCCAGCAGCTCGAGGCGGAATCAGCCCCAGCATTTT.

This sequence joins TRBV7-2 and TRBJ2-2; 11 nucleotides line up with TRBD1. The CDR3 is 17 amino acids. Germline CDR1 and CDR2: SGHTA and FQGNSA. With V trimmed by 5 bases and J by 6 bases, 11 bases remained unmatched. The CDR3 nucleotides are TGTGCCAGCAGCGTATCCGGGACAGGGGGTTTAGCCGGGGAGCTGTTTTTT. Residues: CASSVSGTGGLAGELFF. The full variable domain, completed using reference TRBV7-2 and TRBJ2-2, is GAGVSQSPSNKVTEKGKDVELRCDPISGHTALYWYRQSLGQGLEFLIYFQGNSAPDKSGLPSDRFSAERTGGSVSTLTIQRTQQEDSAVYLCASSVSGTGGLAGELFFGEGSRLTVL.

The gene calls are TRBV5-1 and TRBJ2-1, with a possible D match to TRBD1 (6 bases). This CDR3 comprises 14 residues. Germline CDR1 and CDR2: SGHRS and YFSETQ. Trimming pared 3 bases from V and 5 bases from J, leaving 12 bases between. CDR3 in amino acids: CASSSFPGDNEQFF. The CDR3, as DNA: TGCGCCAGCAGCTCCTTCCCAGGGGACAATGAGCAGTTCTTC.

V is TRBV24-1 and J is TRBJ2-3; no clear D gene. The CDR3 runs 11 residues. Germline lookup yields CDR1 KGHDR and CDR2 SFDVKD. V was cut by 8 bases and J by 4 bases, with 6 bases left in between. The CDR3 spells CATKSADTQYF. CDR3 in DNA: TGTGCCACCAAGAGCGCAGATACGCAGTATTTT.

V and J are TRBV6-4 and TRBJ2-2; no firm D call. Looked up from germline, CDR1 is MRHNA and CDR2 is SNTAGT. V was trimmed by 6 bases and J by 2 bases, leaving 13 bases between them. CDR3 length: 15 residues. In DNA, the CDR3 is TGTGCCAGCAGACGAGGAGCCGTTAACACCGGGGAGCTGTTTTTT. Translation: CASRRGAVNTGELFF.

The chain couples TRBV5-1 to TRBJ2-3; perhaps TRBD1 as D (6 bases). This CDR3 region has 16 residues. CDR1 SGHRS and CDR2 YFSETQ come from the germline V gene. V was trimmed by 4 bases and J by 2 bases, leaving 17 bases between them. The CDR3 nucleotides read TGCGCCAGCAGCCCATTCCCGGGACAAACCACAGATACGCAGTATTTT. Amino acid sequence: CASSPFPGQTTDTQYF.

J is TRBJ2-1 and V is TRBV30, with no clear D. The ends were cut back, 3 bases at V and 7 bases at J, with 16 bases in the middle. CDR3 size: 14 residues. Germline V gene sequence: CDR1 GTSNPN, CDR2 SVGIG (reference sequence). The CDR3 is CAWRISGSGNEQFF. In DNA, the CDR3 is TGTGCCTGGAGGATTTCCGGGTCCGGGAATGAGCAGTTCTTC.

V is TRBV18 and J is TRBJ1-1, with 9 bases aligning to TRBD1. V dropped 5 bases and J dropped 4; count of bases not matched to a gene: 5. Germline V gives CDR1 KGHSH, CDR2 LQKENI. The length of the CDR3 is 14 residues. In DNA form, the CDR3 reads TGTGCCAGCTCAGGACAGGGGTCGGGCACTGAAGCTTTCTTT. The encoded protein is CASSGQGSGTEAFF.

CDR3 loop: CASSDSGVPGYTF. The CDR3 DNA reads as TGTGCCAGCAGTGATTCAGGGGTACCTGGCTACACCTTC. The chain links TRBV6-1 to TRBJ1-2, with D perhaps TRBD1 (6 bases). Trimming removed 3 bases at V and 7 bases at J, with 12 bases between. The CDR3 runs 13 residues. Germline CDR1 reads MNHNS; CDR2 reads SASEGT.

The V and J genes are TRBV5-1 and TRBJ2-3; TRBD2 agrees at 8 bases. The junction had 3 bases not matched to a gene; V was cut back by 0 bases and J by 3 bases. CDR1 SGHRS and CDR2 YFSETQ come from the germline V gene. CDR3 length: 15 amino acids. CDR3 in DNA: TGCGCCAGCAGCTTGGAACTAGCGGTAACAGATACGCAGTATTTT. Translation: CASSLELAVTDTQYF.

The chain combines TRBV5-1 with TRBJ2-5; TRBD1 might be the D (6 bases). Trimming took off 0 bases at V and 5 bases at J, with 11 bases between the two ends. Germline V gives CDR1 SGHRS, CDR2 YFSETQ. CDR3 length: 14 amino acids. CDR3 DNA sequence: TGCGCCAGCAGCTTGGTAGGGGGAGTCGAGACCCAGTACTTC. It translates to CASSLVGGVETQYF.

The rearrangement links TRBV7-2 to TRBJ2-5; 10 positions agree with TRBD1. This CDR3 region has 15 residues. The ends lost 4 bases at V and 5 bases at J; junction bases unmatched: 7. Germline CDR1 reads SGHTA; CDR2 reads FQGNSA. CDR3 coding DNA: TGTGCCAGCAGCTCTCAGACAGGGGGCGTGGAGACCCAGTACTTC. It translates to CASSSQTGGVETQYF.

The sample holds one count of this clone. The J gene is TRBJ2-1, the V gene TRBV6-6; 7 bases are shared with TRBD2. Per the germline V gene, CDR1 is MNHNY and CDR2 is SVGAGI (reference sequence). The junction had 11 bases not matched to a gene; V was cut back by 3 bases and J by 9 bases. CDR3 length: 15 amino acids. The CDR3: CASSYAGAGGGEQFF. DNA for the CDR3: TGTGCCAGCAGTTATGCAGGAGCGGGCGGGGGTGAGCAGTTCTTC.

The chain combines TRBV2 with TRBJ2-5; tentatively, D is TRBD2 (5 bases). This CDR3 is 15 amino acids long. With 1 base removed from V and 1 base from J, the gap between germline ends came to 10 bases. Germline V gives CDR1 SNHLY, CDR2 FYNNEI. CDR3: CASSEGRRVQETQYF. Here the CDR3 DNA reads TGTGCCAGCAGTGAAGGAAGGCGGGTCCAAGAGACCCAGTACTTC.

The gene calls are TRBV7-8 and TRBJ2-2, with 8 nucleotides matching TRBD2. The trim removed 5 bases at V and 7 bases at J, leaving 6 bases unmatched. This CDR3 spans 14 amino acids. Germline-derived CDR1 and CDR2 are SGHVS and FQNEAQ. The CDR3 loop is CASSAKRGFGELFF. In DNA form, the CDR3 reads TGTGCCAGCAGCGCAAAGCGGGGGTTCGGGGAGCTGTTTTTT.